One TCR beta chain is described in this entry. What it binds is unknown. The sample comes from a study of T cells after yellow fever vaccination. Turning to the study itself: Any fraction with a low cell number was prepared using SMART-Seq v4 Ultra Low Input.

General study points: Highly abundant clonotypes carried over from the bulk population could end up in FACS-sorted repertoires as contaminants.

For TCR, cDNA came from 5'RACE template switching, which added a universal primer site and UMIs. TCRdb independently ran MiXCR on the 5' RACE reads; one entry per CDR3 protein. There are 360,000 or so distinct CDR3 sequences in the sample; approximately 10% occur only once, and more than 15% lies in the top ten. The CDR3 loop spans 14 amino acids. Deletions cut 5 bases from V and 1 base from J, with 11 bases between. CDR1 and CDR2 from the germline V gene are SGHRS and YFSETQ. The rearrangement links TRBV5-1 to TRBJ2-3; D is uncertain. The sequences come from PBMCs, collected on the day of the first yellow fever vaccination. The TCR comes from a man between 18 and 29 years old who received the YFV17D yellow fever vaccine. The chain's CDR3 is CASSWVTGTDTQYF. Here the CDR3 DNA reads TGCGCCAGCAGTTGGGTCACGGGCACAGATACGCAGTATTTT. The full variable domain, with the rest looked up from reference TRBV5-1 and TRBJ2-3, is KAGVTQTPRYLIKTRGQQVTLSCSPISGHRSVSWYQQTPGQGLQFLFEYFSETQRNKGNFPGRFSGRQFSNSRSEMNVSTLELGDSALYLCASSWVTGTDTQYFGPGTRLTVL.